A selection of T cell receptor beta chains follows, all from one sample in a study of blood T cell repertoires in COVID-19. The data were produced by immunoSEQ multiplex PCR, yet TCRdb's version contains in-frame clones alone and is incomplete. The sample holds a few hundred thousand clones, around 89% seen once. Sequencing was performed on peripheral blood. All receptors come from a woman aged 45 to 65 with active or convalescent COVID-19. Both conserved end residues are part of each CDR3. D genes are given only for firm matches. Size is stated for part of the rows, as once, few or many counts, or as a class when the clone is expanded.

>TRBV13|TRBD1|TRBJ2-7|once
CASSPRTGKSSEQYF
TGTGCCAGCAGCCCAAGGACAGGGAAAAGTTCCGAGCAGTACTTC
>TRBV29-1|TRBD1|TRBJ1-4|NA
CSVGGQGGLFF
TGCAGCGTCGGAGGACAGGGTGGACTGTTTTTT
>TRBV30|NA|TRBJ1-1|NA
CAWGTWWQGNTEAFF
TGTGCCTGGGGGACATGGTGGCAGGGAAACACTGAAGCTTTCTTT
>TRBV19|TRBD1|TRBJ2-7|few
CASSLVVAGRGLIGKVGEQYF
TGTGCCAGTAGTTTGGTGGTGGCTGGCAGGGGGCTGATTGGGAAAGTCGGCGAGCAGTACTTC
>TRBV5-6|NA|TRBJ2-7|NA
CASSPEGGWAYEQYF
TGTGCCAGCAGCCCGGAGGGCGGTTGGGCCTACGAGCAGTACTTC
>TRBV5-1|NA|TRBJ1-1|NA
CASSLAPMNTEAFF
TGCGCCAGCAGCTTGGCCCCCATGAACACTGAAGCTTTCTTT
>TRBV6-5|NA|TRBJ2-2|NA
CATHQVFAGTGELFF
TGTGCCACTCACCAGGTTTTTGCGGGCACCGGGGAGCTGTTTTTT
>TRBV7-2|NA|TRBJ2-2|NA
CASSSLQGWDTGELFF
TGTGCCAGCAGCTCCCTGCAGGGCTGGGACACCGGGGAGCTGTTTTTT
>TRBV19|TRBD1|TRBJ1-2|NA
CASSSLLRQGQWHYGYTF
TGTGCCAGTAGTAGCCTTTTACGACAGGGTCAGTGGCACTATGGCTACACCTTC
>TRBV30|NA|TRBJ1-5|NA
CAWSVFSEGGAQHF
TGTGCCTGGAGTGTATTTAGCGAGGGAGGGGCCCAGCATTTT
>TRBV2|NA|TRBJ2-7|NA
CASSPGTPAYEQYF
TGTGCCAGCAGTCCCGGGACACCCGCCTACGAGCAGTACTTC
>TRBV9|NA|TRBJ2-7|NA
CASSVGSVKQYF
TGTGCCAGCAGCGTAGGTTCGGTTAAGCAGTACTTC
>TRBV28|TRBD1|TRBJ1-4|NA
CASSLLDRAPGEKLFF
TGTGCCAGCAGTTTATTGGACAGGGCCCCCGGGGAAAAACTGTTTTTT
>TRBV19|NA|TRBJ2-1|few
CASMVQGSSYNEQFF
TGTGCCAGTATGGTGCAGGGCAGCTCCTACAATGAGCAGTTCTTC
>TRBV27|NA|TRBJ1-5|NA
CASSSAGGEFNQPQHF
TGTGCCAGCAGTTCGGCCGGGGGGGAGTTCAATCAGCCCCAGCATTTT
>TRBV7-2|NA|TRBJ1-4|few
CASSLGMGSGGEKLFF
TGTGCCAGCAGCTTAGGAATGGGGTCTGGGGGCGAAAAACTGTTTTTT
>TRBV7-7|TRBD1|TRBJ2-7|NA
CASSPAPGQGNSYEQYF
TGTGCTAGCAGCCCCGCCCCGGGACAGGGGAACTCCTACGAGCAGTACTTC
>TRBV28|NA|TRBJ2-1|NA
CASSLGSYNEQFF
TGTGCCAGCAGTTTGGGCTCTTACAATGAGCAGTTCTTC
>TRBV9|TRBD2|TRBJ2-1|NA
CASSPRTSGSRNEQFF
TGTGCCAGCAGCCCGCGGACTAGCGGGAGCCGAAATGAGCAGTTCTTC
>TRBV7-2|NA|TRBJ1-3|NA
CASSLGGPGNTIYF
TGTGCCAGCAGCTTAGGGGGGCCTGGAAACACCATATATTTT
>TRBV6-1|NA|TRBJ2-7|NA
CASSEAGVIAYEQYF
TGTGCCAGCAGTGAAGCCGGGGTGATCGCCTACGAGCAGTACTTC
>TRBV28|NA|TRBJ1-2|NA
CATATEYYGYTF
TGTGCCACCGCGACAGAGTACTATGGCTACACCTTC
>TRBV28|TRBD2|TRBJ2-1|once
CASSLWGLAGGWNEQFF
TGTGCCAGCAGTTTATGGGGACTAGCGGGAGGGTGGAATGAGCAGTTCTTC
>TRBV11-2|NA|TRBJ1-1|NA
CASSPDSTEAFF
TGTGCCAGCAGCCCTGACAGCACTGAAGCTTTCTTT
>TRBV10-3|NA|TRBJ2-7|NA
CAISPGESYEQYF
TGTGCCATCAGTCCAGGGGAATCCTACGAGCAGTACTTC
>TRBV19|TRBD1|TRBJ1-3|NA
CASRPQGSSGNTIYF
TGTGCCAGTAGACCACAGGGGAGCTCTGGAAACACCATATATTTT
>TRBV7-2|TRBD2|TRBJ2-1|NA
CASSSRLAGDYNEQFF
TGTGCCAGCAGCTCACGACTAGCGGGAGACTACAATGAGCAGTTCTTC
>TRBV18|NA|TRBJ1-1|NA
CASSIGQREAFF
TGTGCCAGCTCAATCGGACAGCGTGAAGCTTTCTTT
>TRBV19|NA|TRBJ1-3|NA
CASSEAGNTIYF
TGTGCCAGTAGTGAGGCGGGAAACACCATATATTTT
>TRBV6-5|NA|TRBJ1-4|NA
CASVREPGEKLFF
TGTGCCAGCGTCAGGGAACCAGGGGAAAAACTGTTTTTT
>TRBV11-2|TRBD1|TRBJ2-1|NA
CASSSLGTVYNEQFF
TGTGCCAGCAGCTCCCTAGGGACAGTATACAATGAGCAGTTCTTC
>TRBV6-4|NA|TRBJ2-1|NA
CASSVTPPDEQFF
TGTGCCAGCAGTGTGACTCCTCCCGATGAGCAGTTCTTC